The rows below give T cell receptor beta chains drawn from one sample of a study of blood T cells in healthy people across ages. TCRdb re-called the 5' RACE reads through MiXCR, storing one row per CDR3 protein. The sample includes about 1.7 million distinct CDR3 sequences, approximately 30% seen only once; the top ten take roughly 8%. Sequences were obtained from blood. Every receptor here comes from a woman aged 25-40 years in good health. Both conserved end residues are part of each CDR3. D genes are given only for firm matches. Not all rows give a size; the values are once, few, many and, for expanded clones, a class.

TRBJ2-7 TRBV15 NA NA CATSPTRTGKNSYEQYF TGTGCCACCAGCCCCACCCGGACGGGTAAAAACTCCTACGAGCAGTACTTC
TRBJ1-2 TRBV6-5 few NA CASRVTGSSNGYTF TGTGCCAGCAGAGTAACAGGGAGTAGTAATGGCTACACCTTC
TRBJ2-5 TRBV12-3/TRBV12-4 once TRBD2 CASRTSGDATETQYF TGTGCCAGCAGGACTAGCGGGGACGCCACCGAGACCCAGTACTTC
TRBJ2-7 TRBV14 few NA CASSQGTRYEQYF TGTGCCAGCAGCCAGGGTACTAGGTACGAGCAGTACTTC
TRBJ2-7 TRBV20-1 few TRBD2 CSVRGGSPPAGEQYF TGCAGTGTCCGGGGCGGGTCCCCCCCAGCGGGGGAGCAGTACTTC
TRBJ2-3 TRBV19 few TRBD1 CASTLYPGQGGGDTQYF TGTGCCAGTACCCTTTACCCAGGACAGGGTGGAGGAGATACGCAGTATTTT
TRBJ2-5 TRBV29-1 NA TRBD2 CSVYFSGRARETQYF TGCAGCGTTTATTTTAGCGGGAGGGCCCGTGAGACCCAGTACTTC
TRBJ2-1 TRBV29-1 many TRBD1 CSAPGQGYNEQFF TGCAGCGCTCCGGGACAGGGATACAATGAGCAGTTCTTC
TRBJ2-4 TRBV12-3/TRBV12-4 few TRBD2 CASSSLKGAGGLAKNIQYF TGTGCCAGCAGCTCTCTCAAGGGAGCGGGGGGCTTAGCCAAAAACATTCAGTACTTC
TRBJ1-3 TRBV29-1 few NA CSVEIPGNTIYF TGCAGCGTTGAAATCCCTGGAAACACCATATATTTT
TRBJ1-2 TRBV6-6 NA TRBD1 CASSDREVVGYTF TGTGCCAGCAGTGACAGGGAGGTAGTGGGCTACACCTTC
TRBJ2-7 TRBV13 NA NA CASSSSRALYEQYF TGTGCCAGCAGCTCCAGCCGGGCCCTCTACGAGCAGTACTTC
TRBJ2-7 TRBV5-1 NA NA CASSFGRGMGEQYF TGCGCCAGCAGCTTCGGTAGGGGAATGGGAGAGCAGTACTTC
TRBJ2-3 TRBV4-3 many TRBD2 CASSQGTSGHRGADTQYF TGCGCCAGCAGCCAAGGGACTAGCGGGCATCGGGGGGCAGATACGCAGTATTTT
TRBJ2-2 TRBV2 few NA CASTGQGLGELFF TGTGCCAGCACCGGGCAGGGGTTGGGGGAGCTGTTTTTT
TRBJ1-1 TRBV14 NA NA CASSQDGRQAFF TGTGCCAGCAGCCAAGACGGCAGACAAGCTTTCTTT
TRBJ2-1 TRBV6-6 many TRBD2 CASSWTSGGHEQFF TGTGCCAGCAGTTGGACTAGCGGGGGCCATGAGCAGTTCTTC
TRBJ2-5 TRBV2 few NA CASSDSRAETQYF TGTGCCAGCAGTGATTCTCGGGCGGAGACCCAGTACTTC
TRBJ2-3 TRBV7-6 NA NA CVSSLMADTQYF TGTGTCAGCAGCTTAATGGCGGACACGCAGTATTTT
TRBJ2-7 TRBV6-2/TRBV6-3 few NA CASSDIGVGGYEQYF TGTGCCAGCAGTGATATTGGTGTAGGCGGCTACGAGCAGTACTTC
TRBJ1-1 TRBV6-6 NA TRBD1 CASSYPSGTGAEAFF TGTGCCAGCAGTTACCCCTCCGGGACAGGGGCTGAAGCTTTCTTT
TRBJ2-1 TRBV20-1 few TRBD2 CSARAPGLYNEQFF TGCAGTGCTAGAGCCCCGGGACTATACAATGAGCAGTTCTTC
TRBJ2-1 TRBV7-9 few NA CASSPQATYNEQFF TGTGCCAGCAGCCCCCAGGCTACCTACAATGAGCAGTTCTTC
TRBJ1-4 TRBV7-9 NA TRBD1 CASSQPDRGEEKLFF TGTGCCAGCAGCCAACCTGACAGGGGCGAAGAAAAACTGTTTTTT
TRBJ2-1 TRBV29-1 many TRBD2 CSVGHGRPSNEQFF TGCAGCGTTGGTCACGGGAGGCCAAGCAATGAGCAGTTCTTC